The clone carrying this TCR beta chain was counted many times. Its antigen is as yet unknown. This entry belongs to a study of blood T cells in healthy people across ages. Study-wide findings and caveats: The CMV status of each donor remained undetermined, and this could have confounded shifts in expanded clonotypes.

The use of a sample-barcoded 5' primer and a J-beta primer mix characterized a second PCR of roughly 6 to 11 cycles. Each cDNA molecule was tagged by a template-switch adaptor that had 12 random nucleotides. TCRdb re-called the 5' RACE reads through MiXCR, storing one row per CDR3 protein. The repertoire has 1,500,000 or so distinct CDR3 sequences, roughly two fifths of them found once; the top ten carry approximately 4%. Germline V CDR1 and CDR2: LNHNV, YYDKDF (reference sequence). This CDR3 contains 14 residues. Between the trimmed V and J ends, which lost 5 bases and 4 bases, there was a span of 12 bases.

The origin of this receptor is a woman aged 18-29 years in good health. The gene calls are TRBV15 and TRBJ1-5, with D possibly matching TRBD1 (5 bases). Sequences were obtained from blood. The CDR3 here is CATSPAGGNQPQHF. The CDR3 DNA sequence: TGTGCCACCAGCCCAGCCGGGGGAAATCAGCCCCAGCATTTT.